These 32 T cell receptor beta chains share one sample of origin, sequenced in a study of blood T cell repertoires in COVID-19. The assay was immunoSEQ multiplex PCR, and TCRdb's table has in-frame clones only and misses some. This sample yields a few hundred thousand clones, of which just under 90% are seen a single time; 10% belongs to the top ten. Sample: PBMCs or T cells enriched from blood (not recorded which). These receptors all stem from a woman in her fifties or sixties who had recovered from COVID-19.

The genes are TRBV4-1 and TRBJ1-6; 9 bases align to TRBD1. Germline values: CDR1 MGHRA, CDR2 YSYEKL. Trimming took 3 bases from V and 11 from J; bases not matched to a gene: 5. The CDR3 extends over 14 amino acids. The CDR3 spells CASSQDTGGTPLHF. The CDR3 nucleotides are TGCGCCAGCAGCCAGGATACAGGGGGCACACCCCTCCACTTT.

This clone was counted a single time. V and J are TRBV7-9 and TRBJ1-2, with D uncertain. This CDR3 region has 14 residues. Between the trimmed V and J ends, which lost 1 base and 4 bases, there was a span of 10 bases. Germline-derived CDR1 and CDR2 are SEHNR and FQNEAQ (reference sequence). CDR3 sequence: CASSLDRSPYGYTF. DNA of the CDR3: TGTGCCAGCAGCTTAGATCGGAGCCCCTATGGCTACACCTTC.

The genes are TRBV30 and TRBJ2-2; 7 bases are shared with TRBD1. Trimming at V came to 3 bases and at J to 2 bases, leaving 6 bases not matched to a gene. The CDR3 has 15 residues. CDR1 is GTSNPN, CDR2 SVGIG, per germline (reference sequence). CDR3 bases: TGTGCCTGGAGGTCCGGGGACAGTAACACCGGGGAGCTGTTTTTT. Amino acid sequence: CAWRSGDSNTGELFF.

V is TRBV27 and J is TRBJ2-3; D perhaps matches TRBD2 (6 bases). The CDR3 length is 15 residues. The V gene's germline CDR1 is MNHEY and CDR2 SMNVEV (reference sequence). Trimming took 2 bases from V and 4 from J, leaving 13 bases between them. CDR3 sequence: CASSLNGGAPDTQYF. The CDR3 DNA sequence: TGTGCCAGCAGTTTAAACGGAGGGGCCCCAGATACGCAGTATTTT.

This rearrangement joins TRBV3-1 (or the pseudogene TRBV3-2) to TRBJ1-1, with D unclear. CDR1 and CDR2 from the germline V gene are LGHDT and YNNKEL (reference sequence). Trimming stripped 8 bases from V and 11 bases from J, with 15 bases between. This CDR3 spans 11 amino acids. In DNA form, the CDR3 reads TGTGCCAGCGGGCGGCCTACGGGGGCTTTCTTT. Its protein product is CASGRPTGAFF.

This sequence joins TRBV27 and TRBJ1-1; D gene uncertain. CDR1 MNHEY and CDR2 SMNVEV come from the germline V gene (reference sequence). V lost 0 bases, J lost 5 bases, and 19 bases lay in between. CDR3 length: 17 amino acids. The CDR3 nucleotides read TGTGCCAGCAGTTTATCGGCCTCCCCTTTTCGGGAGACTGAAGCTTTCTTT. Translation gives CASSLSASPFRETEAFF.

The chain is built from TRBV27 and TRBJ2-7; 7 bases agree with TRBD1. This CDR3 comprises 14 residues. From germline, CDR1 is MNHEY and CDR2 SMNVEV (reference sequence). Unmatched junction bases numbered 2, after V lost 2 bases and J lost 1 base. The CDR3 nucleotides read TGTGCCAGCAGTTTAGACAGGGTGTCCTACGAGCAGTACTTC. Its protein product is CASSLDRVSYEQYF.

The gene calls are TRBV29-1 and TRBJ1-1; unclear D gene. Trimming shortened V by 0 bases and J by 8 bases, and 7 bases separated the two germline ends. CDR1 and CDR2 from the germline V gene are SQVTM and ANQGSEA. The CDR3 length is 11 residues. As DNA, the CDR3 is TGCAGCGTTGAAGAGGGGAGGGAAGCTTTCTTT. Translating gives CSVEEGREAFF. Full variable domain (missing parts from reference TRBV29-1 and TRBJ1-1): SAVISQKPSRDICQRGTSLTIQCQVDSQVTMMFWYRQQPGQSLTLIATANQGSEATYESGFVIDKFPISRPNLTFSTLTVSNMSPEDSSIYLCSVEEGREAFFGQGTRLTVV.

J is TRBJ1-6 and V is TRBV19, with TRBD1 matching 8 bases. V lost 3 bases and J lost 13; bases outside the gene matches: 14. Germline V gives CDR1 LNHDA, CDR2 SQIVND (reference sequence). The CDR3 covers 16 residues. This CDR3 reads CASSISSRDRSYPLHF. The CDR3 nucleotides are TGTGCCAGTAGTATCTCGTCGCGGGACAGGTCGTATCCCCTCCACTTT.

This rearrangement joins TRBV19 to TRBJ1-5; D ambiguous. This CDR3 has 13 residues. The ends were cut back, 0 bases at V and 7 bases at J, with 7 bases in the middle. From germline, CDR1 is LNHDA and CDR2 SQIVND (reference sequence). The CDR3 DNA reads TGTGCCAGTAGTATAGACAGGTGGCAGCCCCAGCATTTT. Translating it yields CASSIDRWQPQHF.

The chain employs TRBV5-1 and TRBJ1-6; D is unclear. The CDR3 has 14 amino acids. CDR1 and CDR2 (germline): SGHRS, YFSETQ. The V end lost 3 bases, the J end lost 8 bases, and 12 bases lay between the germline ends. The CDR3 nucleotides read TGCGCCAGCAGCTCCGAGGCGCTCTATTCACCCCTCCACTTT. This gives the protein CASSSEALYSPLHF.

The chain recombines TRBV10-3 with TRBJ1-1; 7 bases line up with TRBD1. From germline, CDR1 is ENHRY and CDR2 SYGVKD. This CDR3 region has 13 residues. Trimming at V came to 8 bases and at J to 4 bases, leaving 7 bases not matched to a gene. The CDR3 region has the DNA TGTGCCATCGTCGACAGGGTGGGCACTGAAGCTTTCTTT. This sequence encodes CAIVDRVGTEAFF.

V and J are TRBV5-1 and TRBJ2-1, with 11 bases identical to TRBD2. Germline-derived CDR1 and CDR2 are SGHRS and YFSETQ. J was trimmed by 8 bases and V by 0 bases; bases with no gene match: 10. The CDR3 spans 17 residues. Here the CDR3 reads CASSLAGSGGALDEQFF. In DNA, the CDR3 is TGCGCCAGCAGCTTGGCAGGTAGCGGGGGGGCCTTAGATGAGCAGTTCTTC.

This clone was counted a single time. The chain joins TRBV6-5 to TRBJ2-7; a possible D gene is TRBD2 (7 bases). This CDR3 spans 12 amino acids. Per the germline V gene, CDR1 is MNHEY and CDR2 is SVGAGI. Deletions cut 7 bases from V and 6 bases from J, with 13 bases between. For the CDR3, the DNA is TGTGCCAGCAAGCCGGCGGGGGCCGAGCAGTACTTC. Translating gives CASKPAGAEQYF.

This clone was picked up a small number of times. The chain combines TRBV6-5 with TRBJ1-2; TRBD1 matches at 8 bases. With 2 bases clipped from V and 7 bases from J, the junction kept 3 bases outside the gene matches. The germline CDR1 and CDR2 sequences are MNHEY and SVGAGI. CDR3 length: 13 amino acids. DNA for the CDR3: TGTGCCAGCAGTTACCGGACAGGGTCTGGCTACACCTTC. Its protein product is CASSYRTGSGYTF.

As regards this clone: The identical CDR3 is also encoded by other nucleotide sequences in the sample. V is TRBV5-1 and J is TRBJ1-2; 7 bases line up with TRBD1. In germline, CDR1 is SGHRS, CDR2 YFSETQ. This CDR3 is 14 amino acids long. Unmatched junction bases numbered 4, after V lost 0 bases and J lost 5 bases. The CDR3 loop reads CASSLGPGGYGYTF. CDR3 DNA: TGCGCCAGCAGCTTGGGGCCAGGGGGGTATGGCTACACCTTC.

This clone appeared once. The chain employs TRBV7-2 and TRBJ1-1; D possibly corresponds to TRBD1 (6 bases). Germline CDR1 and CDR2: SGHTA and FQGNSA. The V gene lost 6 bases and the J gene lost 7 bases, with 12 bases spanning the gap. The CDR3 loop spans 12 amino acids. The CDR3 bases are TGTGCCAGCAGATCCAGGACAGTTGAAGCTTTCTTT. Amino acids: CASRSRTVEAFF.

The V gene is TRBV6-1, the J gene TRBJ2-3; D not resolved. The germline V and J ends were trimmed by 3 bases and 3 bases, with 22 bases remaining between them. Germline values: CDR1 MNHNS, CDR2 SASEGT. The CDR3 length is 18 residues. CDR3 bases: TGTGCCAGCAGTGATAGCCCCCCGAGACCTTCGAGGACAGATACGCAGTATTTT. Translating gives CASSDSPPRPSRTDTQYF.

This rearrangement joins TRBV5-1 to TRBJ2-7; possibly TRBD1 for D (6 bases). The germline CDR1 and CDR2 sequences are SGHRS and YFSETQ. V was shortened by 1 base and J by 1 base, with 12 bases between the two germline ends. The CDR3 has 15 residues. CDR3 bases: TGCGCCAGCAGCTTGTCAGGGGCGGGTTCCTACGAGCAGTACTTC. As protein: CASSLSGAGSYEQYF.

The J gene is TRBJ1-1, the V gene TRBV18; D uncertain. Germline assignment: CDR1 KGHSH and CDR2 LQKENI. The CDR3 sequence is 16 residues long. V lost 3 bases and J 2 bases, leaving 16 bases between the germline ends. The DNA of the CDR3 is TGTGCCAGCTCACCGCGTCAACCGGGGTCCAACACTGAAGCTTTCTTT. Its translation is CASSPRQPGSNTEAFF.

This clone appeared once. The chain has TRBV28 and TRBJ2-1, with 7 bases identical to TRBD2. There are 15 residues in the CDR3. Germline lookup yields CDR1 MDHEN and CDR2 SYDVKM. V was pared by 7 bases and J by 4 bases, with 10 bases of the junction left unmatched. The DNA for the CDR3 is TGTGCCAGCACGCCGACCGGGCGGGGGTACAATGAGCAGTTCTTC. Encoded protein: CASTPTGRGYNEQFF.

The J gene is TRBJ1-1, the V gene TRBV28, with D maybe TRBD1 (6 bases). There are 14 residues in the CDR3. Trimming left V 5 bases short and J 0 bases short, with 10 bases between. Germline-derived CDR1 and CDR2 are MDHEN and SYDVKM. The CDR3 sequence is CASSLDRLNTEAFF. CDR3 in DNA: TGTGCCAGCAGTCTCGACAGGTTGAACACTGAAGCTTTCTTT.

The gene calls are TRBV30 and TRBJ2-3; D is perhaps TRBD2 (5 bases). Germline V CDR1 and CDR2: GTSNPN, SVGIG (reference sequence). This CDR3 region has 15 residues. Trimming took 2 bases from V and 2 from J, leaving 14 bases between them. The CDR3 DNA reads as TGTGCCTGGAGTCCATGGACTTTTGTCACAGATACGCAGTATTTT. Translated, it gives CAWSPWTFVTDTQYF.

The chain is built from TRBV4-2 and TRBJ2-3; TRBD2 aligns across 8 bases. The germline V gene encodes CDR1 LGHNA and CDR2 YNFKEQ. The trim removed 3 bases at V and 5 bases at J, leaving 7 bases unmatched. The CDR3 is 15 residues long. The CDR3 DNA reads TGTGCCAGCAGCCAGAGCGGGGGTACGGTAGATACGCAGTATTTT. Encoded protein: CASSQSGGTVDTQYF.

This clone was detected once. The rearrangement joins TRBV19 to TRBJ1-4; the D gene is possibly TRBD1 (5 bases). CDR3 size: 14 residues. Germline-derived CDR1 and CDR2 are LNHDA and SQIVND (reference sequence). Trimming shortened V by 9 bases and J by 7 bases, and 18 bases separated the two germline ends. CDR3 region: CASKLAGIGEKLFF. The CDR3 DNA is TGTGCCAGCAAGTTGGCAGGGATCGGTGAAAAACTGTTTTTT.

The CDR3 protein is CASSPRDRGVKNTEAFF. CDR3 DNA sequence: TGTGCCAGCTCACCGCGCGACAGGGGAGTAAAGAACACTGAAGCTTTCTTT. V is TRBV18 and J is TRBJ1-1; 8 bases agree with TRBD1. The CDR3 has 17 residues. Looked up from germline, CDR1 is KGHSH and CDR2 is LQKENI. The junction had 10 bases not matched to a gene; V was cut back by 3 bases and J by 1 base.

The gene calls are TRBV20-1 and TRBJ1-2; D gene unclear. The V end was cut by 6 bases, the J end by 11 bases, with 13 bases between. The CDR3 extends over 10 amino acids. The V gene's germline CDR1 is DFQATT and CDR2 SNEGSKA (reference sequence). CDR3 amino acids: CSAQRASYTF. The CDR3, as DNA: TGCAGTGCCCAACGAGCCTCATACACCTTC.

The chain carries TRBV5-8 and TRBJ1-5; D is uncertain. The V gene's germline CDR1 is SGHTS and CDR2 YDEGEE. V was clipped by 2 bases and J by 2 bases, with 8 bases between them. The CDR3 covers 14 residues. The CDR3 bases are TGTGCCAGCAGCTTATTCCAGGGCAATCAGCCCCAGCATTTT. Encoded protein: CASSLFQGNQPQHF.

The V gene is TRBV5-5, the J gene TRBJ1-2, with D perhaps TRBD1 (5 bases). The CDR3 length is 13 residues. Germline V gene lookup returns CDR1 SGHKS and CDR2 YYEKEE (reference sequence). The V end lost 1 base, the J end lost 5 bases, and 9 bases lay between the germline ends. In nucleotides, the CDR3 is TGTGCCAGCAGCTTGACAGGAGAGTATGGCTACACCTTC. Protein product: CASSLTGEYGYTF.

The V and J genes are TRBV12-3 or TRBV12-4 and TRBJ2-7; D may be TRBD1 (6 bases). Trimming left V 7 bases short and J 6 bases short, with 13 bases between. The CDR3 has 12 residues. The chain's CDR3 is CASTRTVAEQYF. The CDR3 DNA reads TGTGCCAGCACCAGGACAGTCGCCGAGCAGTACTTC.

This rearrangement joins TRBV4-2 to TRBJ2-3, with 9 bases aligning to TRBD2. Trimming removed 0 bases from V and 2 bases from J; junction bases left unmatched: 3. This CDR3 has 16 residues. CDR1 and CDR2 from the germline V gene are LGHNA and YNFKEQ. The CDR3 sequence is CASSQEGGGATDTQYF. CDR3 DNA: TGTGCCAGCAGCCAAGAAGGCGGGGGGGCCACAGATACGCAGTATTTT.

This clone was recorded once. This chain connects TRBV9 to TRBJ2-7, with a tentative D call TRBD1 (5 bases). This CDR3 is built from 14 residues. From germline, CDR1 is SGDLS and CDR2 YYNGEE. The ends were cut back, 3 bases at V and 9 bases at J, with 19 bases in the middle. The CDR3 region is CASSASNRPQGQYF. The CDR3 DNA follows: TGTGCCAGCAGCGCCTCCAATCGTCCCCAGGGGCAGTACTTC.